Listed below are T cell receptor beta chains from one sample, sequenced in a study of control samples from healthy donors and cancer patients. Here immunoSEQ multiplex PCR was the method, and the copy in TCRdb shows in-frame clones only, minus some. The sample records about 120,000 clones, around 89% being singletons. The sample consisted of blood. The receptors stem from a man aged 40-49 years in good health. The CDR3 runs from the conserved cysteine through the conserved F or W. The D gene is left open where the match is weak. For some rows the clone size is stated as once, few or many, or as a class when expanded; others skip it.

>TRBJ1-3|NA|TRBV2|NA
CASSERSLNGNTIYF
TGTGCCAGCAGTGAAAGGTCGTTGAATGGAAACACCATATATTTT
>TRBJ1-5|few|TRBV30|TRBD1
CAWSRGKGDQPQHF
TGTGCCTGGAGCAGGGGGAAAGGCGATCAGCCCCAGCATTTT
>TRBJ2-1|NA|TRBV7-2|NA
CASSLTGQVTYNEQFF
TGTGCCAGCAGCTTAACCGGGCAGGTAACCTACAATGAGCAGTTCTTC
>TRBJ2-7|NA|TRBV6-5|NA
CASSYRTVPYEQYF
TGTGCCAGCAGTTACCGGACAGTTCCCTACGAGCAGTACTTC
>TRBJ1-1|NA|TRBV2|NA
CASKQGANTEAFF
TGTGCCAGCAAACAGGGTGCGAACACTGAAGCTTTCTTT
>TRBJ1-6|NA|TRBV7-2|NA
CASSLDAGRGNSPLHF
TGTGCCAGCAGCTTAGACGCCGGCAGAGGGAATTCACCCCTCCACTTT
>TRBJ2-3|NA|TRBV2|NA
CASSALTGGFTDTQYF
TGTGCCAGCAGTGCCCTGACAGGCGGGTTCACAGATACGCAGTATTTT
>TRBJ1-5|NA|TRBV7-8|NA
CASSSGVNQPQHF
TGTGCCAGCAGCTCGGGAGTAAATCAGCCCCAGCATTTT
>TRBJ2-3|NA|TRBV18|NA
CASSLTGRVITDTQYF
TGTGCCAGCTCACTTACTGGTCGGGTCATCACAGATACGCAGTATTTT
>TRBJ2-7|NA|TRBV29-1|TRBD1
CSVAVRTGAVGEQYF
TGCAGCGTTGCCGTTCGGACAGGGGCCGTGGGCGAGCAGTACTTC
>TRBJ1-6|NA|TRBV5-1|NA
CASSSVPASSYNSPLHF
TGCGCCAGCAGTTCGGTTCCGGCGAGCTCCTATAATTCACCCCTCCACTTT
>TRBJ1-5|few|TRBV2|NA
CASRPQGFSNQPQHF
TGTGCCAGCAGACCTCAGGGTTTTAGCAATCAGCCCCAGCATTTT
>TRBJ1-5|NA|TRBV28|NA
CASSNDDSQASPQHF
TGTGCCAGCAGTAACGATGACAGCCAAGCTTCGCCCCAGCATTTT
>TRBJ1-5|NA|TRBV5-4|TRBD1
CASSFPHERGQEQPQHF
TGTGCCAGCAGCTTCCCTCACGAAAGGGGGCAGGAGCAGCCCCAGCATTTT
>TRBJ2-2|NA|TRBV30|NA
CAWGGDTPNTGELFF
TGTGCCTGGGGGGGGGACACACCGAACACCGGGGAGCTGTTTTTT
>TRBJ2-1|once|TRBV19|NA
CASSIDPGNEQFF
TGTGCCAGTAGTATAGATCCCGGGAATGAGCAGTTCTTC
>TRBJ1-6|NA|TRBV11-3|NA
CASSSLENSPLHF
TGTGCCAGCAGCTCACTAGAGAATTCACCCCTCCACTTT
>TRBJ2-7|NA|TRBV4-1|NA
CASSQGLVATYEQYF
TGCGCCAGCAGCCAAGGTTTGGTAGCGACCTACGAGCAGTACTTC
>TRBJ2-5|NA|TRBV9|NA
CASSVAETQYF
TGTGCCAGCAGCGTAGCAGAGACCCAGTACTTC
>TRBJ2-7|NA|TRBV12-3/TRBV12-4|TRBD1
CASRTGFEQYF
TGTGCCAGCAGGACAGGGTTCGAGCAGTACTTC
>TRBJ2-7|NA|TRBV11-2|NA
CASSFQAGIYEQYF
TGTGCCAGCAGCTTTCAAGCAGGGATCTACGAGCAGTACTTC
>TRBJ1-1|NA|TRBV10-3|TRBD1
CAISDRGTEAFF
TGTGCCATCAGTGACAGGGGGACTGAAGCTTTCTTT
>TRBJ1-5|NA|TRBV13|NA
CASSQQGGNQPQHF
TGTGCCAGCAGCCAACAGGGTGGGAATCAGCCCCAGCATTTT
>TRBJ2-2|NA|TRBV10-3|NA
CAISEIPDTGELFF
TGTGCCATCAGTGAGATCCCGGACACCGGGGAGCTGTTTTTT
>TRBJ1-6|NA|TRBV19|NA
CASSMKVYNSPLHF
TGTGCCAGTAGTATGAAGGTCTATAATTCACCCCTCCACTTT
>TRBJ2-1|NA|TRBV27|TRBD2
CASSFGGGYNEQFF
TGTGCCAGCAGTTTTGGGGGGGGGTACAATGAGCAGTTCTTC
>TRBJ1-5|NA|TRBV15|NA
CATSRAVPNQPQHF
TGTGCCACCAGCAGAGCGGTTCCGAATCAGCCCCAGCATTTT
>TRBJ2-3|NA|TRBV29-1|NA
CSVGGGSSTQYF
TGCAGCGTGGGCGGGGGCTCCAGCACGCAGTATTTT
>TRBJ2-3|NA|TRBV19|NA
CASSRLTDTQYF
TGTGCCAGTAGTAGACTCACAGATACGCAGTATTTT
>TRBJ1-5|NA|TRBV9|NA
CASSQEGSSNQPQHF
TGTGCCAGCAGCCAAGAGGGCAGTAGCAATCAGCCCCAGCATTTT
>TRBJ1-2|NA|TRBV4-1|TRBD1
CASSMRQGEGYGYTF
TGCGCCAGCAGCATGCGACAGGGGGAGGGCTATGGCTACACCTTC
>TRBJ1-5|NA|TRBV11-2|NA
CASSQQPNQPQHF
TGTGCCAGCAGCCAACAGCCCAATCAGCCCCAGCATTTT
>TRBJ2-7|few|TRBV6-2/TRBV6-3|NA
CASSYSVSLYEQYF
TGTGCCAGCAGTTACTCAGTCAGCCTCTACGAGCAGTACTTC
>TRBJ1-5|NA|TRBV30|NA
CAWSGEGPQHF
TGTGCCTGGAGTGGGGAGGGGCCCCAGCATTTT
>TRBJ1-3|once|TRBV25-1|NA
CASSEEGGDSGNTIYF
TGTGCCAGCAGTGAAGAAGGGGGGGACTCTGGAAACACCATATATTTT
>TRBJ1-2|NA|TRBV4-2|NA
CASSQVDYGYTF
TGTGCCAGCAGCCAAGTAGACTATGGCTACACCTTC
>TRBJ2-7|NA|TRBV19|NA
CASSSSRDSYYEQYF
TGTGCCAGTAGTTCGTCCCGGGACTCCTACTACGAGCAGTACTTC
>TRBJ2-1|NA|TRBV4-3|NA
CASSQDRGGGRRSYNEQFF
TGCGCCAGCAGCCAAGATAGAGGGGGGGGCCGTCGGTCCTACAATGAGCAGTTCTTC
>TRBJ1-1|NA|TRBV5-1|NA
CASSLRAQNTEAFF
TGCGCCAGCAGCTTGAGAGCACAGAACACTGAAGCTTTCTTT
>TRBJ2-3|NA|TRBV21-1|NA
CASSKRRKVTSTDTQYF
TGTGCCAGCAGCAAACGAAGGAAGGTAACTAGCACAGATACGCAGTATTTT
>TRBJ1-1|NA|TRBV2|NA
CASSARGLTEAFF
TGTGCCAGCAGTGCCAGGGGCCTGACTGAAGCTTTCTTT
>TRBJ1-5|NA|TRBV5-1|NA
CASRPTGSNQPQHF
TGCGCCAGCAGGCCAACAGGTAGCAATCAGCCCCAGCATTTT
>TRBJ1-2|NA|TRBV10-3|NA
CAISEEMEGGDGYTF
TGTGCCATCAGTGAGGAGATGGAGGGGGGCGATGGCTACACCTTC
>TRBJ2-7|NA|TRBV30|TRBD1
CAWSTRTGGLYEQYF
TGTGCCTGGAGTACCAGGACAGGGGGCTTATACGAGCAGTACTTC
>TRBJ1-4|NA|TRBV3-1/TRBV3-2|NA
CASSPPRGEKLFF
TGTGCCAGCAGCCCCCCGCGAGGTGAAAAACTGTTTTTT
>TRBJ2-3|NA|TRBV12-3/TRBV12-4|NA
CASSSSSTDTQYF
TGTGCCAGCAGTTCGAGTAGCACAGATACGCAGTATTTT
>TRBJ1-1|once|TRBV11-3|TRBD1
CASSSGTGNTEAFF
TGTGCCAGCAGCTCCGGGACAGGGAACACTGAAGCTTTCTTT
>TRBJ1-4|once|TRBV7-2|TRBD1
CASSLRARRQGMKEKLFF
TGTGCCAGCAGCTTAAGGGCCCGCAGACAGGGAATGAAGGAAAAACTGTTTTTT
>TRBJ2-3|few|TRBV7-9|TRBD2
CAGGGPTDTQYF
TGTGCCGGGGGGGGACCCACAGATACGCAGTATTTT
>TRBJ2-2|NA|TRBV19|NA
CASSIGRPTGELFF
TGTGCCAGTAGTATCGGCAGGCCCACCGGGGAGCTGTTTTTT
>TRBJ2-7|NA|TRBV25-1|TRBD1
CASSDRTGAYEQYF
TGTGCCAGCAGTGATCGGACAGGAGCCTACGAGCAGTACTTC
>TRBJ2-6|NA|TRBV5-4|NA
CASSPGGPISSGANVLTF
TGTGCCAGCAGCCCCGGGGGGCCAATTAGCTCTGGGGCCAACGTCCTGACTTTC
>TRBJ1-2|NA|TRBV10-3|NA
CAISVHVGTRDNYGYTF
TGTGCCATCAGTGTTCATGTGGGGACACGCGACAACTATGGCTACACCTTC